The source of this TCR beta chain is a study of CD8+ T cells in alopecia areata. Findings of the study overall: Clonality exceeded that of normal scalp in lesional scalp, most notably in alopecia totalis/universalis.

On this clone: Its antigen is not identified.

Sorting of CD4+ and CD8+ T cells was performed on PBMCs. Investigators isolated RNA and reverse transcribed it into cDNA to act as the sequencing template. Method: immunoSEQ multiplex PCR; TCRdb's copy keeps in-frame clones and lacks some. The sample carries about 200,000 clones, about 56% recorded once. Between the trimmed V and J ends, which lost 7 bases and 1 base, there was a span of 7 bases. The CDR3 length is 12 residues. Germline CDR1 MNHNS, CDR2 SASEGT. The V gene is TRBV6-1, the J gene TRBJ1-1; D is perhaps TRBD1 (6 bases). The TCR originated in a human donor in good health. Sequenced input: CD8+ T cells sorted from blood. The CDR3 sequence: CASKQGNTEAFF. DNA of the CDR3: TGTGCCAGCAAACAGGGGAACACTGAAGCTTTCTTT.